This TCR beta chain was sequenced for a study of cytomegalovirus exposure and HLA in healthy donors. This clone was observed a handful of times. What it binds is not known. Germline values: CDR1 MRHNA, CDR2 SNTAGT. The CDR3 length is 13 residues. V was shortened by 5 bases and J by 6 bases, with 12 bases between the two germline ends. Broader study findings: Common viral pathogens (according to a later analysis) appeared linked to several of the most significant clusters.

At collection, donors were nominally healthy, but unrecorded immune exposures were probable. PCR was performed using 60 Vbeta and 13 Jbeta primers. The assay was immunoSEQ multiplex PCR, and TCRdb's table has in-frame clones only and misses some. There are approximately 130,000 clones in the sample; around 79% occur only once, and 1.1% to 1.5% lies in the top ten. This chain connects TRBV6-4 to TRBJ2-3; tentative D call: TRBD2 (6 bases). Material: PBMCs. The clonotype comes from a woman between 40 and 50 years old in good health and CMV-seronegative. The CDR3 loop reads CASSKEGMDTQYF. CDR3 sequence (DNA): TGTGCCAGCAGTAAGGAGGGTATGGATACGCAGTATTTT.